The 16 T cell receptor beta chains listed next were all sequenced from one sample in a study of blood T cell repertoires in COVID-19. Sequencing was performed with immunoSEQ multiplex PCR; in TCRdb, only in-frame clones are kept and a portion is missing. Here the sample spans hundreds of thousands of clones, 85% to 90% being singletons. The sequenced sample was PBMCs or T cells enriched from blood (not recorded which). These receptors came from a man aged 35 to 55 who had recovered from COVID-19.

Only one count was recorded for this clone. The J gene is TRBJ2-2, the V gene TRBV7-9; 7 bases match TRBD2. Germline CDR1 and CDR2: SEHNR and FQNEAQ (reference sequence). This CDR3 region has 15 residues. V dropped 5 bases and J dropped 4; count of bases not matched to a gene: 7. The CDR3 nucleotides read TGTGCCAGCAGCCGCGGGAGATTGACCACCGGGGAGCTGTTTTTT. Protein: CASSRGRLTTGELFF.

This clone was picked up a small number of times. The chain combines TRBV28 with TRBJ1-1; 7 bases agree with TRBD1. V dropped 6 bases and J dropped 0; count of bases not matched to a gene: 4. The CDR3 loop spans 14 amino acids. In germline, CDR1 is MDHEN, CDR2 SYDVKM. As DNA, the CDR3 is TGTGCCAGCAGGCCGACAGGGATGAACACTGAAGCTTTCTTT. As protein: CASRPTGMNTEAFF.

This chain joins TRBV5-4 and TRBJ1-2; TRBD1 matches at 10 bases. J lost 7 bases, V lost 0 bases, and 9 bases had no gene match. CDR3 length: 16 residues. In germline, CDR1 is SGHNT, CDR2 YYREEE (reference sequence). In DNA, the CDR3 is TGTGCCAGCAGCTTGGCCGGGACAGGGGATTCGTCTGGCTACACCTTC. Translated: CASSLAGTGDSSGYTF. Full variable domain (rest looked up from reference TRBV5-4 and TRBJ1-2): ETGVTQSPTHLIKTRGQQVTLRCSSQSGHNTVSWYQQALGQGPQFIFQYYREEENGRGNFPPRFSGLQFPNYSSELNVNALELDDSALYLCASSLAGTGDSSGYTFGSGTRLTVV.

The rearrangement joins TRBV2 to TRBJ2-1, with 8 bases identical to TRBD1. CDR3 length: 13 residues. With V trimmed by 6 bases and J by 6 bases, 4 bases remained unmatched. CDR1 is SNHLY and CDR2 is FYNNEI in the germline V gene. The CDR3 coding sequence is TGTGCCAGCAGGGGACAGGTCTTCAATGAGCAGTTCTTC. This encodes CASRGQVFNEQFF.

The chain is built from TRBV28 and TRBJ1-2; 8 nucleotides line up with TRBD1. V lost 4 bases to trimming and J lost 8 bases; unmatched junction nucleotides: 15. The germline gives CDR1 MDHEN, CDR2 SYDVKM. The CDR3 loop spans 16 amino acids. The CDR3 protein is CASSSPDREKLVGYTF. The CDR3, as DNA: TGTGCCAGCAGTTCCCCGGACAGGGAGAAACTAGTGGGCTACACCTTC.

This clone was detected once. V is TRBV5-1 and J is TRBJ1-1, with D perhaps TRBD1 (6 bases). V lost 0 bases, J lost 11 bases, and 11 bases lay in between. The germline CDR1 and CDR2 sequences are SGHRS and YFSETQ. This CDR3 region has 12 residues. The CDR3 DNA reads as TGCGCCAGCAGCTTGGAGGGGGATATGGCTTTCTTT. This encodes CASSLEGDMAFF.

V and J are TRBV5-1 and TRBJ2-1; 10 bases line up with TRBD1. From germline, CDR1 is SGHRS and CDR2 YFSETQ. J lost 8 bases, V lost 4 bases, and 6 bases had no gene match. The CDR3 totals 14 residues. The CDR3 loop is CASSRGQGTYEQFF. CDR3 bases: TGCGCCAGCAGCAGGGGACAGGGGACTTATGAGCAGTTCTTC.

The chain links TRBV5-1 to TRBJ1-5; no reliable D call. Trimming left V 0 bases short and J 5 bases short, with 12 bases between. From germline, CDR1 is SGHRS and CDR2 YFSETQ. CDR3 size: 15 residues. The CDR3 DNA reads as TGCGCCAGCAGCTTGGGGTCGACTGAAGATCAGCCCCAGCATTTT. Its translation is CASSLGSTEDQPQHF.

The CDR3 nucleotides read TGTGCCAGTAGTATAAACTTGGCGGGAGCCCCCAATGAGCAGTTCTTC. It is translated as CASSINLAGAPNEQFF. The chain is built from TRBV19 and TRBJ2-1; 7 nucleotides agree with TRBD2. CDR1 and CDR2 from the germline V gene are LNHDA and SQIVND (reference sequence). V was clipped by 2 bases and J by 6 bases; unmatched bases: 10. This CDR3 comprises 16 residues.

The genes are TRBV10-3 and TRBJ1-3; 7 bases map to TRBD1. Per the germline V gene, CDR1 is ENHRY and CDR2 is SYGVKD. The CDR3 runs 16 residues. The J segment lost 0 bases and the V segment lost 4 bases, leaving 6 bases of the junction unmatched. This chain's CDR3 is CAISAPDRSSGNTIYF. The CDR3 DNA follows: TGTGCCATCAGTGCCCCGGACAGGAGCTCTGGAAACACCATATATTTT.

The chain is built from TRBV6-6 and TRBJ2-5, with 9 bases that match TRBD2. The CDR3 spans 16 residues. The V gene's germline CDR1 is MNHNY and CDR2 SVGAGI (reference sequence). V was clipped by 1 base and J by 4 bases; unmatched bases: 7. The CDR3 spells CASSYFGGGVIETQYF. The CDR3 DNA reads as TGTGCCAGCAGTTACTTTGGCGGGGGGGTGATAGAGACCCAGTACTTC.

This clone was recorded once. The rearrangement joins TRBV7-2 to TRBJ2-5; 9 bases match TRBD1. The CDR3 extends over 16 amino acids. CDR1 and CDR2 from the germline V gene are SGHTA and FQGNSA. V lost 4 bases, J lost 4 bases, and 10 bases stayed unmatched. The CDR3 coding sequence is TGTGCCAGCAGCTCCCGACAGGGGGGTTTTTTAGAGACCCAGTACTTC. Translation gives CASSSRQGGFLETQYF.

Regarding this clone: Other DNA sequences within the sample encode an identical CDR3. The CDR3 is CASSLTSGVQETQYF. The CDR3 DNA reads TGTGCCAGCAGCTTGACTAGCGGGGTTCAAGAGACCCAGTACTTC. The rearrangement uses TRBV7-2 and TRBJ2-5; TRBD2 matches 11 bases. Trimming cost V 3 bases and J 2 bases; bases outside gene matches: 2. The CDR3 has 15 residues. The germline CDR1 and CDR2 sequences are SGHTA and FQGNSA. The full variable domain, with the rest looked up from reference TRBV7-2 and TRBJ2-5, is GAGVSQSPSNKVTEKGKDVELRCDPISGHTALYWYRQSLGQGLEFLIYFQGNSAPDKSGLPSDRFSAERTGGSVSTLTIQRTQQEDSAVYLCASSLTSGVQETQYFGPGTRLLVL.

The chain recombines TRBV5-1 with TRBJ2-7; D remains unclear. The V and J ends lost 2 bases and 1 base respectively, with 16 bases between them. The germline V gene encodes CDR1 SGHRS and CDR2 YFSETQ. This CDR3 has 16 residues. The CDR3 loop is CASSFPASPPSYEQYF. The CDR3 DNA follows: TGCGCCAGCAGCTTTCCCGCGAGCCCCCCGTCCTACGAGCAGTACTTC.

This chain uses TRBV16 with TRBJ1-1; 11 bases fit TRBD1. The germline gives CDR1 KGHSY, CDR2 FQNENV. Germline trimming cut 4 bases from V and 5 bases from J; bases unmatched to any gene: 6. This CDR3 is 15 amino acids long. The CDR3 reads CASSRLGDRGTEAFF. The CDR3 DNA follows: TGTGCCAGCAGCCGCCTTGGGGACAGGGGGACTGAAGCTTTCTTT.

The chain combines TRBV5-4 with TRBJ1-2; D might be TRBD1 (5 bases). The CDR3 has 14 residues. Germline V gene sequence: CDR1 SGHNT, CDR2 YYREEE (reference sequence). With 0 bases removed from V and 8 bases from J, the gap between germline ends came to 14 bases. The CDR3 spells CASSLAQGGFGYTF. The CDR3 DNA reads as TGTGCCAGCAGCTTGGCGCAGGGTGGTTTCGGCTACACCTTC.